These T cell receptor beta chains were read from a single sample in a study of T cell responses to AZD1222 COVID-19 vaccine. Libraries were prepared by immunoSEQ multiplex PCR; TCRdb keeps only in-frame clonotypes and omits some of them. Here the sample spans 85,000 to 90,000 clones, roughly 87% being singletons. Sequencing was performed on peripheral blood, taken on day 0 of AZD1222 vaccination. These receptor sequences come from an adult in good health. Both conserved end residues are part of each CDR3. Each record gives: D gene, V gene, J gene, CDR3 length, clone size, CDR3 protein, CDR3 DNA. D genes are given only for firm matches. Expanded clones get a size class; other rows say once, few or many, or leave the size out.

NA	TRBV3-1/TRBV3-2	TRBJ2-7	12	NA	CASSRSGYEQYF	TGTGCCAGCAGCCGAAGCGGCTACGAGCAGTACTTC
NA	TRBV7-2	TRBJ1-5	15	NA	CASSLKGGRDQPQHF	TGTGCCAGCAGCTTAAAGGGGGGAAGGGATCAGCCCCAGCATTTT
NA	TRBV18	TRBJ1-5	18	NA	CASSPIRTSGVSNQPQHF	TGTGCCAGCTCCCCGATTAGGACCAGCGGTGTGAGCAATCAGCCCCAGCATTTT
NA	TRBV7-2	TRBJ1-2	13	NA	CASSLEDSYGYTF	TGTGCCAGCAGCTTAGAGGACAGCTATGGCTACACCTTC
NA	TRBV7-9	TRBJ2-1	12	NA	CASSRTTNEQFF	TGTGCCAGCAGCCGGACTACTAATGAGCAGTTCTTC
TRBD1	TRBV28	TRBJ1-1	18	NA	CASRRIWTGQPLNTEAFF	TGTGCCAGCAGGCGAATATGGACAGGCCAACCACTGAACACTGAAGCTTTCTTT
TRBD2	TRBV10-2	TRBJ2-3	22	NA	CASSVNPIGVSGSGSGTDTQYF	TGCGCCAGCAGTGTAAATCCTATTGGGGTTAGCGGGAGCGGGAGTGGCACAGATACGCAGTATTTT
TRBD2	TRBV7-8	TRBJ2-2	17	NA	CASSLAGLALNTGELFF	TGTGCCAGCAGCTTAGCGGGACTAGCGCTAAACACCGGGGAGCTGTTTTTT
NA	TRBV7-8	TRBJ2-1	16	NA	CASSLDWGITYNEQFF	TGTGCCAGCAGCTTAGATTGGGGTATAACCTACAATGAGCAGTTCTTC
NA	TRBV28	TRBJ1-3	16	NA	CATQTPGGATGNTIYF	TGTGCCACTCAAACCCCGGGGGGCGCGACTGGAAACACCATATATTTT
NA	TRBV10-3	TRBJ1-2	13	NA	CAIGAGGSYGYTF	TGTGCCATCGGGGCAGGAGGTTCCTATGGCTACACCTTC
TRBD1	TRBV2	TRBJ2-7	17	few	CASSASGQGTPWGEQYF	TGTGCCAGCAGTGCTTCGGGACAGGGGACCCCTTGGGGCGAGCAGTACTTC
TRBD1	TRBV7-9	TRBJ2-5	14	NA	CASSTWDREETQYF	TGTGCCAGCAGCACGTGGGACAGGGAAGAGACCCAGTACTTC
NA	TRBV7-6	TRBJ1-3	13	NA	CASAGSQGNTIYF	TGTGCCAGCGCAGGGTCTCAAGGAAACACCATATATTTT
NA	TRBV15	TRBJ2-4	18	NA	CATSRDTGGQGPKNIQYF	TGTGCCACCAGCAGAGACACAGGTGGCCAGGGGCCCAAAAACATTCAGTACTTC
NA	TRBV28	TRBJ2-5	15	NA	CASSLRGAIQETQYF	TGTGCCAGCAGTTTAAGAGGCGCAATCCAAGAGACCCAGTACTTC
TRBD2	TRBV29-1	TRBJ2-5	13	once	CSVETVAGETQYF	TGCAGCGTGGAAACCGTAGCGGGGGAGACCCAGTACTTC
NA	TRBV3-1/TRBV3-2	TRBJ1-6	16	once	CASSQDLRREDSPLHF	TGTGCCAGCAGCCAAGATCTCCGGAGGGAGGATTCACCCCTCCACTTT
TRBD1	TRBV19	TRBJ1-3	15	NA	CASSMRRQGGNTIYF	TGTGCCAGTAGTATGCGACGACAGGGAGGAAACACCATATATTTT
NA	TRBV2	TRBJ2-7	15	NA	CASRAGAGSFYEQYF	TGTGCCAGCAGGGCAGGGGCAGGGTCTTTCTACGAGCAGTACTTC
NA	TRBV19	TRBJ1-3	16	NA	CASSPTEGRAGNTIYF	TGTGCCAGTAGTCCAACGGAGGGGCGAGCTGGAAACACCATATATTTT
TRBD2	TRBV4-1	TRBJ2-5	22	NA	CASSQTSGLAGELRTRRETQYF	TGCGCCAGCAGCCAAACCTCGGGACTAGCGGGAGAGCTCAGAACCAGGCGGGAGACCCAGTACTTC
NA	TRBV19	TRBJ2-3	17	NA	CARGKGLQENSTDTQYF	TGTGCCAGAGGGAAAGGGTTACAAGAAAATAGCACAGATACGCAGTATTTT
NA	TRBV7-8	TRBJ2-6	14	NA	CASTPLAGANVLTF	TGTGCCAGCACCCCTCTCGCTGGGGCCAACGTCCTGACTTTC
NA	TRBV19	TRBJ2-1	14	large	CASSPRGGWNEQFF	TGTGCCAGTAGCCCTAGGGGGGGCTGGAATGAGCAGTTCTTC
NA	TRBV21-1	TRBJ2-7	18	NA	CASSKSHSGRDRAYEQYF	TGTGCCAGCAGCAAAAGCCACTCCGGCCGGGACAGGGCCTACGAGCAGTACTTC
NA	TRBV3-1/TRBV3-2	TRBJ2-3	17	NA	CASSPLNRGRRADTQYF	TGTGCCAGCAGTCCTCTTAACAGGGGTAGGAGGGCAGATACGCAGTATTTT
TRBD2	TRBV7-2	TRBJ2-5	15	NA	CASSLGGFFRETQYF	TGTGCCAGCAGCTTGGGAGGGTTTTTTCGGGAGACCCAGTACTTC
NA	TRBV19	TRBJ2-5	13	NA	CASSFLVAETQYF	TGTGCCAGTAGTTTTCTAGTGGCGGAGACCCAGTACTTC
TRBD2	TRBV6-4	TRBJ2-2	14	NA	CASSVTSGIGELFF	TGTGCCAGCAGCGTGACTAGCGGGATCGGGGAGCTGTTTTTT
TRBD2	TRBV9	TRBJ2-5	16	NA	CASSAGTSGQWETQYF	TGTGCCAGCAGCGCCGGGACTAGCGGGCAGTGGGAGACCCAGTACTTC
NA	TRBV5-1	TRBJ1-2	15	NA	CASSFQEPANYGYTF	TGCGCCAGCAGCTTTCAGGAGCCCGCTAACTATGGCTACACCTTC
TRBD1	TRBV6-5	TRBJ1-5	16	NA	CASSYSRQGISQPQHF	TGTGCCAGCAGTTACTCCCGACAGGGTATTTCCCAGCCCCAGCATTTT
NA	TRBV19	TRBJ2-7	14	NA	CASSLQGTPYEQYF	TGTGCCAGTAGTCTACAGGGAACCCCCTACGAGCAGTACTTC
NA	TRBV19	TRBJ2-7	14	NA	CASSPRTLPYEQYF	TGTGCCAGTAGTCCTCGGACCCTCCCCTACGAGCAGTACTTC
NA	TRBV28	TRBJ1-3	15	few	CASSPGARSGNTIYF	TGTGCCAGCAGTCCCGGGGCACGCTCTGGAAACACCATATATTTT
TRBD2	TRBV7-9	TRBJ2-4	16	NA	CASSNSGRAQKNIQYF	TGTGCCAGCAGCAATAGCGGGAGGGCTCAGAAAAACATTCAGTACTTC